These 27 T cell receptor beta chains originate from one sample sequenced in a study of a mutant IDH1 vaccine in newly diagnosed glioma. Indicated time point: week 35, safety follow-up. Every single dose of the vaccine, 300 ug of mutant IDH1 20-mer peptide, came with topical imiquimod. Produced via immunoSEQ multiplex PCR; TCRdb's table is partial and in-frame only. The sample shows about 69,000 clones, approximately 86% of them seen only once. Their antigen targets remain unknown. The sequences come from PBMCs, collected from a glioma patient whose treatment included an IDH1 peptide vaccine. These receptors came from a man younger than 45 with glioma.

The V call is TRBV28, the J call TRBJ2-2, with D uncertain. Per the germline V gene, CDR1 is MDHEN and CDR2 is SYDVKM. The length of the CDR3 is 12 residues. V lost 11 bases and J 2 bases, leaving 9 bases between the germline ends. Here the CDR3 DNA reads TGTGCCCACGGTTTAAACACCGGGGAGCTGTTTTTT. Translating gives CAHGLNTGELFF.

This clone has just a few counts. This chain connects TRBV7-2 to TRBJ1-2; no definite D call. V was clipped by 5 bases and J by 4 bases, with 11 bases between them. This CDR3 region has 13 residues. The germline V gene encodes CDR1 SGHTA and CDR2 FQGNSA. CDR3 protein: CASSVRGGYGYTF. The CDR3 nucleotides read TGTGCCAGCAGCGTCCGGGGTGGCTATGGCTACACCTTC.

This chain links TRBV28 with TRBJ1-4; D call uncertain. The germline V gene has CDR1 MDHEN and CDR2 SYDVKM. CDR3 length equals 13 residues. V lost 7 bases to trimming and J lost 3 bases, with 9 bases between them. The CDR3 reads CASTGRANEKLFF. In nucleotides, the CDR3 is TGTGCCAGCACCGGGAGGGCTAATGAAAAACTGTTTTTT.

V usage is TRBV5-1 and J usage is TRBJ2-6; unclear D gene. V dropped 1 base and J dropped 0 bases, with 8 bases sitting between them. The germline gives CDR1 SGHRS, CDR2 YFSETQ. The CDR3 length is 16 residues. CDR3: CASSLSAASGANVLTF. In DNA form, the CDR3 reads TGCGCCAGCAGCTTGAGCGCAGCCTCTGGGGCCAACGTCCTGACTTTC.

CDR3 residues: CASSLASFYSNQPQHF. DNA of the CDR3: TGTGCCAGCAGTTTGGCCAGTTTCTATAGCAATCAGCCCCAGCATTTT. V gene TRBV28 combines with J gene TRBJ1-5; D remains ambiguous. The V and J ends lost 3 bases and 0 bases respectively, with 12 bases between them. The germline V gene encodes CDR1 MDHEN and CDR2 SYDVKM. The CDR3 runs to 16 residues.

This clone was found once. The chain couples TRBV7-9 to TRBJ2-3, with TRBD2 matching 10 bases. Unmatched junction bases numbered 2, after V lost 4 bases and J lost 4 bases. CDR3 length: 14 amino acids. Germline V gene lookup returns CDR1 SEHNR and CDR2 FQNEAQ (reference sequence). The CDR3 DNA reads as TGTGCCAGCAGCTCTGGACTAGCGGCAGATACGCAGTATTTT. This sequence encodes CASSSGLAADTQYF.

This rearrangement joins TRBV7-9 to TRBJ1-1; D not resolved. The germline V gene encodes CDR1 SEHNR and CDR2 FQNEAQ (reference sequence). V lost 4 bases and J lost 5, with 11 bases in between. There are 13 residues in the CDR3. The CDR3 here is CASSWVEGTEAFF. CDR3 nucleotide sequence: TGTGCCAGCAGCTGGGTCGAGGGAACTGAAGCTTTCTTT.

This clone has more than one count but fewer than ten. The gene calls are TRBV15 and TRBJ1-1; possibly TRBD1 for D (5 bases). The ends were cut back, 2 bases at V and 4 bases at J, with 17 bases in the middle. Germline assignment: CDR1 LNHNV and CDR2 YYDKDF (reference sequence). The length of the CDR3 is 16 residues. CDR3 sequence reads: CATSRLGGGVGTEAFF. The CDR3 DNA is TGTGCCACCAGCAGATTGGGAGGAGGGGTTGGCACTGAAGCTTTCTTT.

This chain joins TRBV28 and TRBJ1-2; 8 bases are shared with TRBD1. Germline CDR1 reads MDHEN; CDR2 reads SYDVKM. The J segment lost 0 bases and the V segment lost 2 bases, leaving 11 bases of the junction unmatched. This CDR3 is 18 amino acids long. CDR3 region: CASSLGRGQVLSNYGYTF. DNA of the CDR3: TGTGCCAGCAGTTTAGGGAGGGGACAGGTCCTCTCTAACTATGGCTACACCTTC.

This clone was detected ten times or more. V is TRBV2 and J is TRBJ1-1; no firm D call. V was clipped by 0 bases and J by 8 bases, with 13 bases between them. Germline V lookup: CDR1 SNHLY, CDR2 FYNNEI. This CDR3 has 14 residues. The CDR3, as DNA: TGTGCCAGCAGTGAAGCAGGAGGGAAGCCCGAAGCTTTCTTT. This gives the protein CASSEAGGKPEAFF.

This chain joins TRBV9 and TRBJ2-5, with a weak D call TRBD1 (5 bases). V shed 1 base and J shed 3 bases, with 10 bases lying between them. The CDR3 length is 14 residues. The germline V gene has CDR1 SGDLS and CDR2 YYNGEE. In DNA, the CDR3 is TGTGCCAGCAGCGTATCCCCAGGGAAAGAGACCCAGTACTTC. This sequence encodes CASSVSPGKETQYF.

In this sample, this clone turned up a few times. The chain employs TRBV5-1 and TRBJ1-1; 7 bases map to TRBD1. Germline trimming cut 2 bases from V and 4 bases from J; bases unmatched to any gene: 8. CDR1 is SGHRS, CDR2 YFSETQ, per germline. The CDR3 runs to 15 residues. The CDR3 nucleotides are TGCGCCAGCAGCTTTACTCCGGGACAGAGCACTGAAGCTTTCTTT. Translating it yields CASSFTPGQSTEAFF.

This clone was picked up one time. This chain links TRBV5-1 with TRBJ2-7, with 7 nucleotides matching TRBD1. V shed 1 base, J shed 3 bases, and the junction held 10 bases outside the gene matches. This CDR3 comprises 16 residues. CDR1 is SGHRS and CDR2 is YFSETQ in the germline V gene. The CDR3 loop reads CASSLSMSRGLYEQYF. CDR3 in DNA: TGCGCCAGCAGCTTGTCGATGAGTAGGGGGCTCTACGAGCAGTACTTC.

This clone was detected only once. This rearrangement joins TRBV5-4 to TRBJ1-5, with D unresolved. The V end was cut by 4 bases, the J end by 0 bases, with 8 bases between. The CDR3 loop spans 14 amino acids. Per the germline V gene, CDR1 is SGHNT and CDR2 is YYREEE (reference sequence). DNA for the CDR3: TGTGCCAGCAGCCCTGATCTTAGCAATCAGCCCCAGCATTTT. It translates to CASSPDLSNQPQHF.

Turning to this clone: The same CDR3 arises from other DNA sequences in this sample as well. The chain joins TRBV28 to TRBJ2-7; TRBD2 might be the D (6 bases). The CDR3 runs 12 residues. Trimming removed 3 bases from V and 6 bases from J, with 9 bases in between. Per the germline V gene, CDR1 is MDHEN and CDR2 is SYDVKM. The CDR3 nucleotides are TGTGCCAGCAGTTTGACTAGTTCCGAGCAGTACTTC. Protein sequence: CASSLTSSEQYF. The full variable domain, in which reference TRBV28 and TRBJ2-7 provide the parts outside the CDR3, is DVKVTQSSRYLVKRTGEKVFLECVQDMDHENMFWYRQDPGLGLRLIYFSYDVKMKEKGDIPEGYSVSREKKERFSLILESASTNQTSMYLCASSLTSSEQYFGPGTRLTVT.

This chain connects TRBV7-9 to TRBJ1-2; 7 bases map to TRBD1. The CDR3 sequence is 14 residues long. Germline V lookup: CDR1 SEHNR, CDR2 FQNEAQ (reference sequence). V shed 1 base, J shed 2 bases, and the junction held 1 base outside the gene matches. CDR3 in DNA: TGTGCCAGCAGCTTAGTACAGGGGAACTATGGCTACACCTTC. It encodes CASSLVQGNYGYTF.

The chain couples TRBV28 to TRBJ2-3; TRBD2 agrees at 11 bases. The V gene end was trimmed by 7 bases and the J gene end by 4 bases; junction bases not matched to a gene: 10. CDR1 and CDR2 from the germline V gene are MDHEN and SYDVKM. The CDR3 length is 16 residues. The CDR3, as DNA: TGTGCCAGCACCCCCGGGACTAGCGGAGTCGCAGATACGCAGTATTTT. Residues: CASTPGTSGVADTQYF.

The chain employs TRBV30 and TRBJ1-4; TRBD1 might be the D (5 bases). V lost 0 bases and J lost 4, with 12 bases in between. The CDR3 runs 15 residues. Germline V gene sequence: CDR1 GTSNPN, CDR2 SVGIG (reference sequence). The CDR3 protein is CAWSVNQGINEKLFF. CDR3 bases: TGTGCCTGGAGTGTAAATCAGGGAATTAATGAAAAACTGTTTTTT. The full variable domain, its missing parts supplied by reference TRBV30 and TRBJ1-4, is SQTIHQWPATLVQPVGSPLSLECTVEGTSNPNLYWYRQAAGRGLQLLFYSVGIGQISSEVPQNLSASRPQDRQFILSSKKLLLSDSGFYLCAWSVNQGINEKLFFGSGTQLSVL.

The chain employs TRBV18 and TRBJ2-3, with 9 bases matching TRBD2. V was pared by 10 bases and J by 1 base, with 3 bases of the junction left unmatched. This CDR3 spans 13 amino acids. The germline CDR1 and CDR2 sequences are KGHSH and LQKENI. CDR3 sequence (DNA): TGTGCCACCATAGCGGGAGGCACAGATACGCAGTATTTT. It translates to CATIAGGTDTQYF.

The chain is built from TRBV7-9 and TRBJ1-1; 8 bases are shared with TRBD1. The ends lost 4 bases at V and 4 bases at J; junction bases unmatched: 2. CDR3 length: 13 residues. Germline V gene sequence: CDR1 SEHNR, CDR2 FQNEAQ (reference sequence). CDR3: CASSSTGVTEAFF. The CDR3 DNA reads TGTGCCAGCAGCTCGACAGGGGTCACTGAAGCTTTCTTT.

The chain uses TRBV7-8 and TRBJ2-7, with no clear D. Trimming took off 1 base at V and 2 bases at J, with 6 bases between the two ends. Germline V gene data show CDR1 as SGHVS and CDR2 as FQNEAQ. This CDR3 region has 13 residues. CDR3 DNA sequence: TGTGCCAGCAGCTTAGAATGGGCCTACGAGCAGTACTTC. Protein sequence: CASSLEWAYEQYF.

This chain uses TRBV7-6 with TRBJ1-5; D gene uncertain. CDR3 length: 12 residues. V was pared by 5 bases and J by 7 bases, with 9 bases between. Germline loops: CDR1 SGHVS, CDR2 FNYEAQ. CDR3 region: CASSHPAQPQHF. For the CDR3, the DNA is TGTGCCAGCAGCCATCCGGCCCAGCCCCAGCATTTT.

This chain uses TRBV4-1 with TRBJ1-6; D gene ambiguous. V lost 0 bases and J lost 0, with 6 bases in between. The CDR3 totals 16 residues. Germline V gives CDR1 MGHRA, CDR2 YSYEKL. In DNA, the CDR3 is TGCGCCAGCAGCCAAGAGCGGAGCTCCTATAATTCACCCCTCCACTTT. Protein product: CASSQERSSYNSPLHF.

CDR3 in amino acids: CASSTPTANEAFF. As DNA, the CDR3 is TGTGCCAGCAGTACCCCGACAGCAAATGAAGCTTTCTTT. The rearrangement uses TRBV28 and TRBJ1-1; tentative D call: TRBD1 (5 bases). Trimming stripped 5 bases from V and 7 bases from J, with 14 bases between. Germline V gives CDR1 MDHEN, CDR2 SYDVKM. The CDR3 consists of 13 residues.

Written as DNA, the CDR3 is TGTGCCAGTAGTATAGCCCCAGCCACTGAAGCTTTCTTT. Translated: CASSIAPATEAFF. The chain recombines TRBV19 with TRBJ1-1; D gene uncertain. CDR1 and CDR2 (germline): LNHDA, SQIVND (reference sequence). Trimming removed 1 base at V and 4 bases at J, with 7 bases between. The length of the CDR3 is 13 residues. The entire variable domain, with the rest obtained from reference TRBV19 and TRBJ1-1, is as follows: DGGITQSPKYLFRKEGQNVTLSCEQNLNHDAMYWYRQDPGQGLRLIYYSQIVNDFQKGDIAEGYSVSREKKESFPLTVTSAQKNPTAFYLCASSIAPATEAFFGQGTRLTVV.

V is TRBV29-1 and J is TRBJ1-3; no reliable D call. The CDR3 spans 14 residues. Germline V CDR1 and CDR2: SQVTM, ANQGSEA. The germline V and J ends were trimmed by 3 bases and 3 bases, with 12 bases remaining between them. The CDR3 region is CSVDTGRNGNTIYF. The CDR3 DNA follows: TGCAGCGTTGATACGGGGAGGAATGGAAACACCATATATTTT.

The rearrangement links TRBV11-2 to TRBJ2-5; 7 bases agree with TRBD1. J gave up 3 bases and V 5 bases, and 9 bases lay outside the gene matches. This CDR3 has 15 residues. In germline, CDR1 is SGHAT, CDR2 FQNNGV. This CDR3 is CASSKSGTVKETQYF. The CDR3 nucleotides are TGTGCCAGCAGCAAATCCGGGACAGTTAAAGAGACCCAGTACTTC.